The following is a T cell receptor (beta chain) sequence with its context. Its antigen remains unidentified. Researchers ran the PCR with 60 Vbeta and 13 Jbeta primers. Method: immunoSEQ multiplex PCR; TCRdb's copy keeps in-frame clones and lacks some. The sample lists 160,000 or so clones, approximately 77% occurring once. This record comes from a study of cytomegalovirus exposure and HLA in healthy donors. The CDR3 sequence is 15 residues long. Germline V CDR1 and CDR2: SEHNR, FQNEAQ (reference sequence). V lost 5 bases, J lost 7 bases, and 8 bases stayed unmatched. Findings of the study overall: Being productive about 87% or about 30% of the time was typical of most TCR beta V segments in an earlier analysis.

The receptor was isolated from a female donor in good health and CMV-seronegative. The material sequenced was PBMCs. V usage is TRBV7-9 and J usage is TRBJ1-6; 7 bases match TRBD1. This CDR3 reads CASSPEGAQNSPLHF. For the CDR3, the DNA is TGTGCCAGCAGCCCCGAGGGGGCCCAAAATTCACCCCTCCACTTT. The full variable domain, rest sourced from reference TRBV7-9 and TRBJ1-6, is DTGVSQNPRHKITKRGQNVTFRCDPISEHNRLYWYRQTLGQGPEFLTYFQNEAQLEKSRLLSDRFSAERPKGSFSTLEIQRTEQGDSAMYLCASSPEGAQNSPLHFGNGTRLTVT.